This T cell receptor beta chain was recovered during a study of control samples from healthy donors and cancer patients. Sequenced by immunoSEQ multiplex PCR; TCRdb stores in-frame clones only, minus some. Here the sample spans 150,000 to 200,000 clones, just under 95% being singletons. Germline CDR1 reads SGHAT; CDR2 reads FQDESV (reference sequence). The CDR3 consists of 14 residues. The V gene lost 3 bases and the J gene lost 3 bases, with 11 bases spanning the gap. Input material: blood. The sequence was collected from a woman aged 55-70 years in good health. This chain uses TRBV11-1 with TRBJ1-1; D unclear. CDR3 in DNA: TGTGCCAGCAGCTTGGCCGAGGGATACACTGAAGCTTTCTTT. Amino acid sequence: CASSLAEGYTEAFF.